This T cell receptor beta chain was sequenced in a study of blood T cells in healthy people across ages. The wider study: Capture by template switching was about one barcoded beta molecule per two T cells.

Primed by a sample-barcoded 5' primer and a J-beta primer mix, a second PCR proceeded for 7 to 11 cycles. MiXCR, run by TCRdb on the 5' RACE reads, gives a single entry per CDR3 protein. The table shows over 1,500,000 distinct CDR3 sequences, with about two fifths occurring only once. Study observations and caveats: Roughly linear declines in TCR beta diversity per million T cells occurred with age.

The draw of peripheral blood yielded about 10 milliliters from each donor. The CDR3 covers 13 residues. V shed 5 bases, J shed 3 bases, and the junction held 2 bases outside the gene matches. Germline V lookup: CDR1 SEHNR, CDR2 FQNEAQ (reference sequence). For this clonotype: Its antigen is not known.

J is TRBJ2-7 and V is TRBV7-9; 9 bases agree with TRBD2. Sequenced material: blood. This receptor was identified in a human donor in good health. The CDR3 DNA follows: TGTGCCAGCAGCACTAGCGGGCGCTACGAGCAGTACTTC. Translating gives CASSTSGRYEQYF.